This T cell receptor (beta chain) was sequenced in a study of blood T cell repertoires in COVID-19. Study as a whole: Some COVID-19 samples were acute and others convalescent; all came from the United States, Italy and Spain.

Authors' analysis steps: Researchers report that nucleated cell counts were estimated from reference gene primer amplification. The table came from immunoSEQ multiplex PCR; TCRdb's copy has only in-frame clones and leaves some out. V and J calls and clone size are those listed in that table; D and trimming were worked out from the DNA. The sample has roughly 280,000 clones, approximately 86% seen once. From germline, CDR1 is LNHNV and CDR2 YYDKDF (reference sequence). The CDR3 consists of 16 residues. Trimming cost V 3 bases and J 1 base, with 14 bases left between them. This clone was recorded once. The sequenced sample consisted of peripheral blood. J is TRBJ2-3 and V is TRBV15; tentatively, D is TRBD1 (6 bases). The clonotype comes from a man aged 25-45 years with active or convalescent COVID-19. The CDR3 reads CATSSPQGTRTDTQYF. In nucleotides, the CDR3 is TGTGCCACCAGCAGCCCCCAGGGGACACGCACAGATACGCAGTATTTT.